This is a list of T cell receptor beta chains from one sample in a study of CD8+ T cells in alopecia areata. Some clones are missing from TCRdb's copy, which holds only in-frame ones; the method was immunoSEQ multiplex PCR. The table shows under 250,000 clones, with about 61% occurring only once. Source material: CD8+ T cells sorted from blood. These TCRs come from a human donor in good health. CDR3s include the opening cysteine and the closing phenylalanine or tryptophan. Fields, in order: CDR3 length, V gene, CDR3 protein.

14,TRBV27,CASSLSTDPNEQFF
12,TRBV9,CASSVGGETQYF
15,TRBV23-1,CASSHIDRVSYEQYF
14,TRBV5-1,CASSLSGGLYEQYF
14,TRBV29-1,CSVEGVGQYNIQYF
13,TRBV27,CASSITGSYGYTF
12,TRBV30,CAWSEPLTSYTF
14,TRBV7-9,CASTTTGTSREQYF
15,TRBV4-1,CASSHGGQGHGELFF
13,TRBV30,CAWTPGTKDGYTF
17,TRBV7-9,CASSFLPSGYSTDTQYF
15,TRBV19,CASSPRLAGGNEQFF
15,TRBV4-1,CASSLKGAGDTEAFF
14,TRBV2,CASRHRGGTGELFF
15,TRBV7-9,CASSLEGTLATEQYF
14,TRBV11-2,CASSPTWGATEAFF
14,TRBV5-4,CASSAGGLYNEQFF
15,TRBV5-6,CASSLEGGPADTQYF
14,TRBV11-2,CASREVDPRRAQYF
15,TRBV9,CASSVGWPPGAEAFF
15,TRBV18,CASSPGRGAGNTIYF
15,TRBV6-1,CASRRLGDENNEQFF
14,TRBV5-4,CASSPITGSGELFF
11,TRBV10-2,CASSESGEQYF
17,TRBV28,CASSPLGGEVVNTEAFF
15,TRBV9,CASSVEGVSNQPQHF
15,TRBV5-4,CASSAVTSGEDTQYF
16,TRBV15,CATSRDGFLGTGELFF
14,TRBV6-6,CASSSGRTPYEQYF
13,TRBV5-4,CASSFWSNYGYTF
16,TRBV7-8,CASTLGGLVSNQPQHF
13,TRBV2,CASSDPPGTEAFF
12,TRBV6-6,CASSYAIETQYF
15,TRBV7-8,CASSPTGTGIETQYF
16,TRBV4-2,CASSQEFSPNTGELFF
16,TRBV4-1,CASSQRAGQMNTEAFF
16,TRBV5-1,CASSSNQGGPQETQYF
14,TRBV27,CASSLGGSNTEAFF
15,TRBV4-1,CASSQDRGRRAEAFF
13,TRBV29-1,CSVSGGAYNEQFF
10,TRBV2,CASSENTIYF
14,TRBV5-1,CASSTGTGGPEAFF
13,TRBV6-5,CASSFYQNTEAFF
12,TRBV5-1,CASSAGSYEQYF
13,TRBV11-2,CASRHKRVEKLFF
13,TRBV27,CASRDRGGQPQHF
15,TRBV29-1,CSVEMDRGLYNEQFF
11,TRBV20-1,CSAEQGPEAFF
14,TRBV18,CASSPGTGVNEQFF
15,TRBV19,CASSMSEFVNYGYTF
11,TRBV2,CASSISDEQFF
13,TRBV11-2,CASSRGGANEQFF
13,TRBV2,CASSLRPGNEQYF